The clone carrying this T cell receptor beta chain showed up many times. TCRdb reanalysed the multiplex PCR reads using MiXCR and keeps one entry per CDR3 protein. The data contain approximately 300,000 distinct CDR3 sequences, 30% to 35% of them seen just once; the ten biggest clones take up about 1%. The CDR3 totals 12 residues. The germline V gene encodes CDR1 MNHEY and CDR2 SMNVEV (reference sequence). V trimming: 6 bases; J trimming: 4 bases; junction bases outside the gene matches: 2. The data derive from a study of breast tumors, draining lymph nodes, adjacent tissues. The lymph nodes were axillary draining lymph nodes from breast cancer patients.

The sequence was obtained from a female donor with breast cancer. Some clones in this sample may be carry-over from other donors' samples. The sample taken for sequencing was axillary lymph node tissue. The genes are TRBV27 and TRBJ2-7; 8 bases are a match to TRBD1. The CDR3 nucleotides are TGTGCCAGCAGGACAGGGGAGTACGAGCAGTACTTC. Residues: CASRTGEYEQYF.